This passage covers 10 T cell receptor beta chains from one sample sequenced in a study of blood T cell repertoires in COVID-19. Repertoires were generated with immunoSEQ multiplex PCR, while TCRdb's copy carries only in-frame clones and drops some. The table lists 85,000 to 120,000 clones, roughly 80% of them singletons. The sample taken for sequencing was peripheral blood. The receptors derive from a human donor in a cohort sampled during active COVID-19.

The gene calls are TRBV7-6 and TRBJ2-1; 7 bases align to TRBD2. Germline loops: CDR1 SGHVS, CDR2 FNYEAQ. The V gene end was trimmed by 4 bases and the J gene end by 0 bases; junction bases not matched to a gene: 12. The CDR3 extends over 18 amino acids. The CDR3, as DNA: TGTGCCAGCAGCTCATATCAGGGAGGGACGCACTCCTACAATGAGCAGTTCTTC. This translates into CASSSYQGGTHSYNEQFF.

The chain joins TRBV6-5 to TRBJ2-1, with D maybe TRBD1 (6 bases). The V gene's germline CDR1 is MNHEY and CDR2 SVGAGI. Trimming shortened V by 5 bases and J by 2 bases, and 10 bases separated the two germline ends. This CDR3 has 14 residues. The CDR3 region is CASSKTGAYNEQFF. CDR3 coding DNA: TGTGCCAGCAGTAAGACAGGTGCCTACAATGAGCAGTTCTTC.

The chain carries TRBV9 and TRBJ2-1; D possibly corresponds to TRBD2 (6 bases). This CDR3 spans 15 amino acids. V dropped 1 base and J dropped 4 bases, with 12 bases sitting between them. Germline V CDR1 and CDR2: SGDLS, YYNGEE. CDR3 residues: CASSVSRAGYNEQFF. The CDR3 DNA is TGTGCCAGCAGCGTATCCAGGGCGGGATACAATGAGCAGTTCTTC.

The genes are TRBV19 and TRBJ2-7, with 10 bases that match TRBD1. V lost 6 bases, J lost 0 bases, and 5 bases stayed unmatched. The CDR3 has 15 amino acids. Germline CDR1 is LNHDA and CDR2 is SQIVND (reference sequence). The CDR3 coding sequence is TGTGCCAGTAGGAAGGGACAGGGGAGCTCCTACGAGCAGTACTTC. Amino acid sequence: CASRKGQGSSYEQYF.

This clone has more than one count but fewer than ten. The rearrangement links TRBV11-2 to TRBJ2-3, with 7 bases lining up with TRBD2. The germline V gene encodes CDR1 SGHAT and CDR2 FQNNGV. V was clipped by 5 bases and J by 2 bases; unmatched bases: 10. The CDR3 has 16 amino acids. DNA for the CDR3: TGTGCCAGCAGCCCCCGCCCCAGCGGGGACACAGATACGCAGTATTTT. Protein product: CASSPRPSGDTDTQYF.

The chain combines TRBV28 with TRBJ1-3, with D perhaps matching TRBD1 (5 bases). The germline V gene encodes CDR1 MDHEN and CDR2 SYDVKM. The CDR3 loop spans 14 amino acids. Trimming took 3 bases from V and 2 from J, leaving 8 bases between them. Here the CDR3 DNA reads TGTGCCAGCAGTTTTGGAGGGGCTGGAAACACCATATATTTT. It specifies CASSFGGAGNTIYF.

The chain carries TRBV28 and TRBJ1-1, with D hard to call. Germline CDR1 and CDR2: MDHEN and SYDVKM. The length of the CDR3 is 12 residues. Trimming stripped 5 bases from V and 4 bases from J, with 8 bases between. CDR3 DNA sequence: TGTGCCAGCAGTGGAAGCGGCACTGAAGCTTTCTTT. It yields the protein CASSGSGTEAFF.

The chain joins TRBV19 to TRBJ2-1; D gene uncertain. CDR1 is LNHDA and CDR2 is SQIVND in the germline V gene (reference sequence). The V end lost 5 bases, the J end lost 3 bases, and 14 bases lay between the germline ends. CDR3 size: 15 residues. The CDR3 protein is CASSRERHRYNEQFF. The CDR3 DNA reads TGTGCCAGTAGTCGCGAGAGACACCGCTACAATGAGCAGTTCTTC. The whole variable domain, remainder taken from reference TRBV19 and TRBJ2-1, is DGGITQSPKYLFRKEGQNVTLSCEQNLNHDAMYWYRQDPGQGLRLIYYSQIVNDFQKGDIAEGYSVSREKKESFPLTVTSAQKNPTAFYLCASSRERHRYNEQFFGPGTRLTVL.

The chain has TRBV11-3 and TRBJ2-4; TRBD2 agrees at 7 bases. Germline values: CDR1 SGHNT, CDR2 YENEEA. The CDR3 is 19 amino acids. The junction had 19 bases not matched to a gene; V was cut back by 5 bases and J by 3 bases. The CDR3 loop reads CASSLRWSSGREDKNIQYF. The CDR3 DNA sequence: TGTGCCAGCAGCCTGAGATGGAGTAGTGGACGGGAGGACAAAAACATTCAGTACTTC.

The V and J genes are TRBV5-6 and TRBJ1-1; the D is unclear. Germline CDR1 and CDR2: SGHDT and YYEEEE. The ends were cut back, 0 bases at V and 1 base at J, with 4 bases in the middle. The CDR3 contains 13 residues. The CDR3 DNA reads as TGTGCCAGCAGCTTGGTGAGGAACACTGAAGCTTTCTTT. Its protein is CASSLVRNTEAFF.